This entry lists 9 T cell receptor beta chains sequenced from one sample in a study of T cell changes during pregnancy in multiple sclerosis. Only in-frame clones appear in the TCRdb table, and some are missing; sequencing was by immunoSEQ multiplex PCR. The sample consists of under 95,000 clones, around nine tenths of them appearing once. The specimen was CD4+ T cells from peripheral blood mononuclear cells, collected before pregnancy. The source is a female donor with multiple sclerosis, enrolled in a pregnancy study.

The chain is built from TRBV7-3 and TRBJ2-7, with 8 nucleotides matching TRBD1. The V segment lost 6 bases and the J segment 7 bases; nucleotides outside the gene matches: 14. The CDR3 is made up of 15 amino acids. CDR1 and CDR2 from the germline V gene are SGHTA and FQGTGA. CDR3 in amino acids: CASRLTGVAGLEQYF. Here the CDR3 DNA reads TGTGCCAGCAGGTTGACAGGGGTAGCCGGTCTGGAGCAGTACTTC.

The chain has TRBV11-3 and TRBJ2-3, with a tentative D call TRBD1 (6 bases). V shed 7 bases and J shed 5 bases, with 16 bases lying between them. Germline CDR1 is SGHNT and CDR2 is YENEEA. This CDR3 spans 14 amino acids. CDR3 in amino acids: CASTNFEGVDTQYF. CDR3 sequence (DNA): TGTGCCAGCACCAACTTCGAGGGGGTAGATACGCAGTATTTT.

This chain connects TRBV19 to TRBJ1-5, with 12 bases lining up with TRBD1. This CDR3 region has 16 residues. V shed 10 bases and J 2 bases; nucleotides not matched to a gene: 9. CDR1 is LNHDA and CDR2 is SQIVND in the germline V gene (reference sequence). The CDR3 DNA is TGTGCCACCACCGGGACAGGGGGCCGGGGCAATCAGCCCCAGCATTTT. Translation: CATTGTGGRGNQPQHF.

The CDR3 coding sequence is TGTGCCAGCAGTGAATTGATCGGGACAGGGGGAACAGATACGCAGTATTTT. Translated: CASSELIGTGGTDTQYF. The chain recombines TRBV25-1 with TRBJ2-3, with 11 nucleotides matching TRBD1. The length of the CDR3 is 17 residues. Trimming cost V 1 base and J 3 bases; bases outside gene matches: 6. Germline assignment: CDR1 MGHDK and CDR2 SYGVNS. Full variable domain (outside the CDR3, taken from reference TRBV25-1 and TRBJ2-3): EADIYQTPRYLVIGTGKKITLECSQTMGHDKMYWYQQDPGMELHLIHYSYGVNSTEKGDLSSESTVSRIRTEHFPLTLESARPSHTSQYLCASSELIGTGGTDTQYFGPGTRLTVL.

This chain joins TRBV5-1 and TRBJ2-7, with TRBD1 matching 9 bases. This CDR3 spans 16 amino acids. V lost 3 bases to trimming and J lost 4 bases; unmatched junction nucleotides: 11. Germline V gene lookup returns CDR1 SGHRS and CDR2 YFSETQ. The CDR3 region is CASSYNAGQGVYEQYF. The DNA for the CDR3 is TGCGCCAGCAGCTATAACGCGGGACAGGGAGTTTACGAGCAGTACTTC.

V usage is TRBV9 and J usage is TRBJ2-1, with 9 bases fitting TRBD2. CDR1 and CDR2 (germline): SGDLS, YYNGEE. This CDR3 spans 15 amino acids. Germline trimming cut 2 bases from V and 5 bases from J; bases unmatched to any gene: 5. CDR3 sequence (DNA): TGTGCCAGCAGCGTGGGGACTAGCAGAAACAATGAGCAGTTCTTC. Translated, it gives CASSVGTSRNNEQFF. Full variable domain (rest looked up from reference TRBV9 and TRBJ2-1): DSGVTQTPKHLITATGQRVTLRCSPRSGDLSVYWYQQSLDQGLQFLIQYYNGEERAKGNILERFSAQQFPDLHSELNLSSLELGDSALYFCASSVGTSRNNEQFFGPGTRLTVL.

DNA for the CDR3: TGCGCCAGCAGCTTTGACAGGGGGAGGAATTCACCCCTCCACTTT. Its translation: CASSFDRGRNSPLHF. The chain carries TRBV5-1 and TRBJ1-6, with TRBD1 matching over 9 bases. Germline V gene lookup returns CDR1 SGHRS and CDR2 YFSETQ. V trimming: 2 bases; J trimming: 7 bases; junction bases outside the gene matches: 4. The CDR3 consists of 15 residues.

The chain employs TRBV25-1 and TRBJ2-2, with TRBD2 matching over 9 bases. Germline CDR1 is MGHDK and CDR2 is SYGVNS. Trimming cost V 5 bases and J 6 bases; bases outside gene matches: 7. The CDR3 spans 15 residues. The CDR3 reads CASSMLAGFAGELFF. CDR3 DNA: TGTGCCAGCAGTATGCTAGCGGGATTCGCCGGGGAGCTGTTTTTT. Full variable domain (remainder filled in from reference TRBV25-1 and TRBJ2-2): EADIYQTPRYLVIGTGKKITLECSQTMGHDKMYWYQQDPGMELHLIHYSYGVNSTEKGDLSSESTVSRIRTEHFPLTLESARPSHTSQYLCASSMLAGFAGELFFGEGSRLTVL.

The J gene is TRBJ1-2, the V gene TRBV2, with D possibly matching TRBD1 (5 bases). Germline V gene lookup returns CDR1 SNHLY and CDR2 FYNNEI. This CDR3 has 12 residues. V was pared by 10 bases and J by 0 bases, with 9 bases between. The CDR3 loop reads CATGTSNYGYTF. For the CDR3, the DNA is TGTGCCACCGGGACTTCTAACTATGGCTACACCTTC. Full variable domain (missing parts from reference TRBV2 and TRBJ1-2): EPEVTQTPSHQVTQMGQEVILRCVPISNHLYFYWYRQILGQKVEFLVSFYNNEISEKSEIFDDQFSVERPDGSNFTLKIRSTKLEDSAMYFCATGTSNYGYTFGSGTRLTVV.